This is a list of T cell receptor beta chains from one sample in a study of type 1 and type 2 diabetes patients. Each CDR3 protein is one row after TCRdb ran MiXCR on the multiplex PCR reads. Of about 250,000 distinct CDR3 sequences listed, roughly 44% are singletons. What was sequenced was peripheral blood mononuclear cells (PBMCs). These receptors were taken from a man younger than 30 with type 2 diabetes. Both conserved end residues are part of each CDR3. The D gene is left open where the match is weak. Clone sizes are given selectively: once, few, many, or a class where the clone is expanded.

abundance,v_gene,d_gene,j_gene,CDR3nt,CDR3aa
few,TRBV28,TRBD1,TRBJ1-1,TGTGCCAGCAGTTTAGGGACAGGGGGGACTTTCTTT,CASSLGTGGTFF
-,TRBV4-1,-,TRBJ2-3,TGCGCCAGCAGCCAAGATCGGGGGAGCACAGATACGCAGTATTTT,CASSQDRGSTDTQYF
-,TRBV10-1,-,TRBJ2-5,TGCGCCAGCATAGCAGAGGAAGAGACCCAGTACTTC,CASIAEEETQYF
-,TRBV12-3/TRBV12-4,-,TRBJ2-1,TGTGCCAGCAGTGCGGGACCGCCTAATGAGCAGTTCTTC,CASSAGPPNEQFF
few,TRBV20-1,-,TRBJ2-2,TGCAGCGCTAGGGTCCAGGGCTCCGGGGAGCTGTTTTTT,CSARVQGSGELFF
-,TRBV6-6,-,TRBJ2-2,TGTGCCAGCACACGTGGCGGGATTCCGAACACCGGGGAGCTGTTTTTT,CASTRGGIPNTGELFF
-,TRBV10-1,TRBD2,TRBJ2-3,TGCGCCAGCAGCCAAACAGCGGGGGGAGATACGCAGTATTTT,CASSQTAGGDTQYF
many,TRBV7-2,-,TRBJ1-2,TGTGCCAGCAGCTTAGTTAGTCGGGGCGACTATGGCTACACCTTC,CASSLVSRGDYGYTF
few,TRBV6-5,-,TRBJ2-2,TGTGCCAGCAGTCTCCTCCGAGAGGGTGCCGGGGAGCTGTTTTTT,CASSLLREGAGELFF
-,TRBV2,-,TRBJ2-1,TGTGCCAGCAGTGAAAACGGTCTAGCGCAGGGTGAGCAGTTCTTC,CASSENGLAQGEQFF
few,TRBV9,-,TRBJ1-2,TGTGCCAGCAGCGTAGGTCCCACCTATGGGTATGGCTACACCTTC,CASSVGPTYGYGYTF
-,TRBV12-3/TRBV12-4,-,TRBJ1-2,TGTGCCAGCAGTTCAGGACCACGCCGGGGGGGCTACACCTTC,CASSSGPRRGGYTF
-,TRBV6-2/TRBV6-3,-,TRBJ2-7,TGTGCCAGCAGTTACAGCATCTTCGTGGAATACGAGCAGTACTTC,CASSYSIFVEYEQYF